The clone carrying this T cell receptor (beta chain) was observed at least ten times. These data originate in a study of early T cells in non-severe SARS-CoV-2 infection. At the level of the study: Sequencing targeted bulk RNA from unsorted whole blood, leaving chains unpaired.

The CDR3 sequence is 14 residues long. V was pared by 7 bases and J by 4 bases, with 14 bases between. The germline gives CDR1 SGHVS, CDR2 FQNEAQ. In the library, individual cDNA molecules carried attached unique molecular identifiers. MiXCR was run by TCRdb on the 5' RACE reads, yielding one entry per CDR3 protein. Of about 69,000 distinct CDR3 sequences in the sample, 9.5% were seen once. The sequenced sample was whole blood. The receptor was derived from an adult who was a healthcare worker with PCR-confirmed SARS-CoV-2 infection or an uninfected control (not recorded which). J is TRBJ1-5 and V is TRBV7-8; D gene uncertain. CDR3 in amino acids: CASNQQGRNQPQHF. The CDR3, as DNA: TGTGCCAGCAACCAACAAGGCAGGAATCAGCCCCAGCATTTT.